This paragraph reports one T cell receptor (beta chain). No antigen is known for it. The V gene end was trimmed by 3 bases and the J gene end by 4 bases; junction bases not matched to a gene: 3. Per germline, CDR1 DFQATT and CDR2 SNEGSKA (reference sequence). The CDR3 consists of 13 residues. This sample is part of a study of blood T cells in healthy people across ages. PCR was performed a second time for about 6 to 12 cycles using a sample-barcoded 5' primer and a J-beta primer mix. Tags on each cDNA molecule came from a template-switch adaptor with 12 random nucleotides. TCRdb reprocessed the 5' RACE reads via MiXCR and lists one record per CDR3 protein. The sample yields hundreds of thousands of distinct CDR3 sequences, under 30% seen once. General observations from the study: Total diversity from one million sequenced T cells was likely underestimated. Donor CMV infection status was unknown, possibly confounding age-related changes in expanded clonotypes. Diversity of TCR beta per million T cells declined in a roughly linear way with age.

This same sample was also taken into another study, of T cells of mothers and their children.

The chain employs TRBV20-1 and TRBJ1-2, with TRBD1 matching 9 bases. The TCR originated in a boy aged 5-17 years in good health. Sequencing input: blood. For the CDR3, the DNA is TGCAGTGCTAGTACGGACAGGGGCTATGGCTACACCTTC. This translates into CSASTDRGYGYTF.